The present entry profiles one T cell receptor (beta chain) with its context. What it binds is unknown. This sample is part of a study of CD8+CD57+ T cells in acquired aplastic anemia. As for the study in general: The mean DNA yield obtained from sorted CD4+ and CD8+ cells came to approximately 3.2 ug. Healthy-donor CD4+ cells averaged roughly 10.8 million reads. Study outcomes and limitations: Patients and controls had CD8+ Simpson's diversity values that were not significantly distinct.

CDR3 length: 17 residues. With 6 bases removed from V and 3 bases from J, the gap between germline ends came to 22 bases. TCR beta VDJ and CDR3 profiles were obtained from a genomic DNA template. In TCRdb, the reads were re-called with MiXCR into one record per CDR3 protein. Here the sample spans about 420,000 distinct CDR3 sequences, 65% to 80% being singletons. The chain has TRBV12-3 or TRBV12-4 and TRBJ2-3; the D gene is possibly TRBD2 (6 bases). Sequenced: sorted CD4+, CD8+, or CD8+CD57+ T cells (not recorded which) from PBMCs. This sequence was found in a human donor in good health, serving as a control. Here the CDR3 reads CASRTVQAGWGTDTQYF. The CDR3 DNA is TGTGCCAGCAGAACAGTGCAGGCGGGGTGGGGGACAGATACGCAGTATTTT.